This T cell receptor beta chain came from a study of cytomegalovirus exposure and HLA in healthy donors. PCR employed 60 Vbeta and 13 Jbeta primers. TCRdb's copy holds only in-frame clones and misses some; the assay was immunoSEQ multiplex PCR. Altogether around 150,000 clones are present, 80% being singletons, with the ten largest covering around 15%. Findings and limits, study-wide: Later analysis found that TCR beta chains associated with HLA were more clonally expanded than other, equally common chains. In a later analysis, V- and J-gene trimming of beta chains associated with a DCLRE1C missense variant, replicated independently. The study assumed roughly uniform donor sequencing depth for presence/absence analyses. Published work reported that the classifier diagnosed cytomegalovirus status with high specificity and sensitivity.

On this clone: Its cognate antigen is unknown.

The CDR3 is 15 residues long. In germline, CDR1 is SGHTA, CDR2 FQGNSA. V was trimmed by 4 bases and J by 4 bases, leaving 17 bases between them. The receptor's source is a middle-aged woman in good health and CMV-seronegative. The specimen sequenced was PBMCs. J is TRBJ2-7 and V is TRBV7-2; perhaps TRBD1 as D (6 bases). CDR3 DNA sequence: TGTGCCAGCAGCTCTAACAGGGATGCTCGATACGAGCAGTACTTC. As protein: CASSSNRDARYEQYF. Full variable domain (rest looked up from reference TRBV7-2 and TRBJ2-7): GAGVSQSPSNKVTEKGKDVELRCDPISGHTALYWYRQSLGQGLEFLIYFQGNSAPDKSGLPSDRFSAERTGGSVSTLTIQRTQQEDSAVYLCASSSNRDARYEQYFGPGTRLTVT.